This is a list of T cell receptor beta chains from one sample in a study of blood T cells in healthy people across ages. TCRdb passed the 5' RACE reads through MiXCR, listing each CDR3 protein once. The sample yields more than 550,000 distinct CDR3 sequences, about a fifth seen once. The material sequenced was blood. The receptors were sampled from a man aged 65 to 79 in good health. Each CDR3 is given with its conserved first and last residue. The D gene is left open where the match is weak. Clone size is stated in some rows and not others, as once, few, many or a class when expanded.

j_call	v_call	clone_size	d_call	cdr3_aa	cdr3_nt
TRBJ1-2	TRBV7-8	few	TRBD1	CASSLFGTGRLRGYGYTF	TGTGCCAGCAGCTTATTTGGGACAGGGCGTCTGAGGGGCTATGGCTACACCTTC
TRBJ2-2	TRBV24-1	.	.	CATSDLWQPTGELFF	TGTGCCACCAGTGATTTATGGCAGCCCACCGGGGAGCTGTTTTTT
TRBJ1-1	TRBV21-1	few	.	CARAKRLIEAFF	TGTGCCAGGGCCAAACGACTTATTGAAGCTTTCTTT
TRBJ2-2	TRBV3-1	.	.	CASSQFRRPDTGELFF	TGTGCCAGCAGCCAATTTCGTAGACCCGACACCGGGGAGCTGTTTTTT
TRBJ2-3	TRBV27	.	.	CASSFFADSTDTQYF	TGTGCCAGCAGTTTTTTCGCGGACAGCACAGATACGCAGTATTTT
TRBJ1-1	TRBV29-1	.	TRBD1	CSVLGDRLNTEAFF	TGCAGCGTCCTGGGGGACAGGCTAAACACTGAAGCTTTCTTT
TRBJ2-7	TRBV2	few	TRBD1	CASSARQGDVSEQYF	TGTGCCAGCAGTGCTCGACAGGGGGACGTCTCCGAGCAGTACTTC
TRBJ2-1	TRBV6-1	.	TRBD1	CASSEADGTGSEQFF	TGTGCCAGCAGTGAAGCAGATGGGACAGGGTCTGAGCAGTTCTTC
TRBJ2-3	TRBV18	.	.	CASSPSVATDTQYF	TGTGCCAGCTCACCTTCTGTGGCCACAGATACGCAGTATTTT
TRBJ2-5	TRBV27	.	TRBD2	CASRLAGNQETQYF	TGTGCCAGCAGACTAGCGGGGAACCAAGAGACCCAGTACTTC
TRBJ1-1	TRBV12-3/TRBV12-4	few	TRBD1	CASGLQGALEAFF	TGTGCCAGCGGATTACAGGGGGCCCTTGAAGCTTTCTTT
TRBJ1-4	TRBV7-9	few	.	CASSSAAGRANEKLFF	TGTGCCAGCTCCTCCGCGGCCGGAAGGGCTAATGAAAAACTGTTTTTT
TRBJ1-3	TRBV6-6	once	.	CASRLGSSGNTIYF	TGTGCCAGCAGATTGGGGAGCTCTGGAAACACCATATATTTT
TRBJ2-5	TRBV20-1	.	TRBD2	CSAKIPGLAGEQETQYF	TGCAGTGCTAAAATACCGGGACTAGCGGGGGAACAAGAGACCCAGTACTTC
TRBJ2-5	TRBV6-5	.	TRBD2	CASSSGTTFQETQYF	TGTGCCAGCAGTTCCGGGACTACCTTTCAAGAGACTCAGTACTTC
TRBJ2-7	TRBV7-8	.	.	CASSPAALLEQYF	TGTGCCAGCAGCCCCGCAGCCCTCCTCGAGCAGTACTTC
TRBJ2-5	TRBV6-1	.	TRBD1	CASSSWTGLETQYF	TGTGCCAGCAGTTCGTGGACAGGGCTAGAGACCCAGTACTTC
TRBJ1-1	TRBV7-9	few	.	CASKRQNHDEAFF	TGTGCCAGCAAAAGACAGAATCATGATGAAGCTTTCTTT
TRBJ2-1	TRBV24-1	few	.	CATSDPMYREQFF	TGTGCCACCAGTGATCCCATGTACCGGGAGCAGTTCTTC
TRBJ1-2	TRBV20-1	.	.	CSVESSGTYGYTF	TGCAGTGTGGAGAGCTCGGGCACCTATGGCTACACCTTC